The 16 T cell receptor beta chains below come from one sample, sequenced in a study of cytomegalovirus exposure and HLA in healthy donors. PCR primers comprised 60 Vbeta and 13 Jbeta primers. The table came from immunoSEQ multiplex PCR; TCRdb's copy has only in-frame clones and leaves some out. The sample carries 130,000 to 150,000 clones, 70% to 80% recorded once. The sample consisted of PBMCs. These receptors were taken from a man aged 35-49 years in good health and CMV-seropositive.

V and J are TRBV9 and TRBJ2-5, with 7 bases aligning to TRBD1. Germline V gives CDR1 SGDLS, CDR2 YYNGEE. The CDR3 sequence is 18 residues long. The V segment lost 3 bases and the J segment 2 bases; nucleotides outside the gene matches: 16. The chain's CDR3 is CASSGPRYSLQGQETQYF. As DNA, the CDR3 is TGTGCCAGCAGCGGTCCCCGCTATAGCCTACAGGGGCAAGAGACCCAGTACTTC.

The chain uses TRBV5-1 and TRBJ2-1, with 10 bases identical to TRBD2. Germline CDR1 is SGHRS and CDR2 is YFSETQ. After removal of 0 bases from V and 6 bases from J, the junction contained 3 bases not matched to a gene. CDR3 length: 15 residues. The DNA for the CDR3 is TGCGCCAGCAGCTTGGTGCCTAGCGGGAGCAATGAGCAGTTCTTC. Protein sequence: CASSLVPSGSNEQFF.

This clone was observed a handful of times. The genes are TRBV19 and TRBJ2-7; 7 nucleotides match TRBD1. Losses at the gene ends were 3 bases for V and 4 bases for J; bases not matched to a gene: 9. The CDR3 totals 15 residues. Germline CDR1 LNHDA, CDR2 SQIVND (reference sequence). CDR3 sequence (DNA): TGTGCCAGTAGTATTTATAGGGGGCAAGTTTACGAGCAGTACTTC. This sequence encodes CASSIYRGQVYEQYF.

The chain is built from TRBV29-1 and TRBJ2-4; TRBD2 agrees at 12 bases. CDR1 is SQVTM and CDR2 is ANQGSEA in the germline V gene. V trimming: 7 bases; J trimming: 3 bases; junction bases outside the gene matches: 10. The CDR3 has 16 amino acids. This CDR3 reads CSGVLAGGVGKNIQYF. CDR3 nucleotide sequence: TGCAGCGGGGTACTAGCGGGAGGCGTAGGCAAAAACATTCAGTACTTC.

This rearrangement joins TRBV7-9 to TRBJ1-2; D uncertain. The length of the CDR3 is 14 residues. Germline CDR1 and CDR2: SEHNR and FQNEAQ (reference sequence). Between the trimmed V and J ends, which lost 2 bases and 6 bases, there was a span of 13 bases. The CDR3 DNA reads TGTGCCAGCAGCTTATCCGACTATGAGAATGGCTACACCTTC. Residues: CASSLSDYENGYTF. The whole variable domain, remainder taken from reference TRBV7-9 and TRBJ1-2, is DTGVSQNPRHKITKRGQNVTFRCDPISEHNRLYWYRQTLGQGPEFLTYFQNEAQLEKSRLLSDRFSAERPKGSFSTLEIQRTEQGDSAMYLCASSLSDYENGYTFGSGTRLTVV.

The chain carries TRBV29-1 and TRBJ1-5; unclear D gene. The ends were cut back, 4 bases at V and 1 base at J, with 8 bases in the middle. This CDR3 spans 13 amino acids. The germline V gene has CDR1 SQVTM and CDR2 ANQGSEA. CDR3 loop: CSVGGSSNQPQHF. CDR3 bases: TGCAGCGTTGGAGGGTCCAGCAATCAGCCCCAGCATTTT.

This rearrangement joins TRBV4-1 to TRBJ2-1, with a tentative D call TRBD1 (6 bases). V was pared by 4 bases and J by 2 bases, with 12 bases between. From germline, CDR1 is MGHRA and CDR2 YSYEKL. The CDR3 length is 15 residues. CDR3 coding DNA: TGCGCCAGCAGCCTCCGACAGGATACCTACAATGAGCAGTTCTTC. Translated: CASSLRQDTYNEQFF.

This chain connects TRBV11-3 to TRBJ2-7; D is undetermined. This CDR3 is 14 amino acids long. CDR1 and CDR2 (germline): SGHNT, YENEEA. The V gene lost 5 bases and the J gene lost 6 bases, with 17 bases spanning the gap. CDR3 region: CASSPHGASPEQYF. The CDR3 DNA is TGTGCCAGCAGCCCCCATGGAGCGAGCCCCGAGCAGTACTTC.

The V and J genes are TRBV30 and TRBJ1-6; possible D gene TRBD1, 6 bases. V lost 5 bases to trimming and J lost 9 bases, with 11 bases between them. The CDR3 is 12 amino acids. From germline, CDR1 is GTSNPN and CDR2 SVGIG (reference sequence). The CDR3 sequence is CAWGTIPSPLHF. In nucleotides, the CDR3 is TGTGCCTGGGGGACAATTCCTTCACCCCTCCACTTT.

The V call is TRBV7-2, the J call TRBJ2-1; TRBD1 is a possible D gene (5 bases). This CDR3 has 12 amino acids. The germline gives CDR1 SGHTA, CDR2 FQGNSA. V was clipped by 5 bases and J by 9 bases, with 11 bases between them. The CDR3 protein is CASSLRVGEQFF. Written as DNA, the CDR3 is TGTGCCAGCAGCCTCAGGGTAGGTGAGCAGTTCTTC. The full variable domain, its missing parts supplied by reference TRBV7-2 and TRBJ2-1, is GAGVSQSPSNKVTEKGKDVELRCDPISGHTALYWYRQSLGQGLEFLIYFQGNSAPDKSGLPSDRFSAERTGGSVSTLTIQRTQQEDSAVYLCASSLRVGEQFFGPGTRLTVL.

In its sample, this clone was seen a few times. The CDR3 bases are TGCGCCAGCAGCTTGGAGGCGCGGAGGGGCACAGATACGCAGTATTTT. This translates into CASSLEARRGTDTQYF. The chain recombines TRBV5-1 with TRBJ2-3, with D tentatively TRBD2 (6 bases). Germline CDR1 and CDR2: SGHRS and YFSETQ. CDR3 length equals 16 residues. V was trimmed by 0 bases and J by 1 base, leaving 12 bases between them.

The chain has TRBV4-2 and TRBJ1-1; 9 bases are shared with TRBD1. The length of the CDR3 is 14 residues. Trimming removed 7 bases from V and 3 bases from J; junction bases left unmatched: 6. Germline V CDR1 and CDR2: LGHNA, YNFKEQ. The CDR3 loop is CASTQDRGHTEAFF. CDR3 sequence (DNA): TGTGCCAGCACCCAGGACAGGGGCCACACTGAAGCTTTCTTT.

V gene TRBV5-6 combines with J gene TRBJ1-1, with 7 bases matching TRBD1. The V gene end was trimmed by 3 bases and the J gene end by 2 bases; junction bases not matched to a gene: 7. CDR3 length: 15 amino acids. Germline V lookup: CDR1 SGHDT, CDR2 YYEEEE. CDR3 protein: CASSYPGQPNTEAFF. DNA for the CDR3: TGTGCCAGCAGCTACCCGGGACAGCCTAACACTGAAGCTTTCTTT.

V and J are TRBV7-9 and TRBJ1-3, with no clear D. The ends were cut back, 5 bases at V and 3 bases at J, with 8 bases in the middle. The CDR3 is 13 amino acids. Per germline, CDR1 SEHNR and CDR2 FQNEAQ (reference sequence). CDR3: CASSTGIGNTIYF. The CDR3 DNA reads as TGTGCCAGCAGCACGGGGATTGGAAACACCATATATTTT. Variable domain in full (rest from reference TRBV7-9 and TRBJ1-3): DTGVSQNPRHKITKRGQNVTFRCDPISEHNRLYWYRQTLGQGPEFLTYFQNEAQLEKSRLLSDRFSAERPKGSFSTLEIQRTEQGDSAMYLCASSTGIGNTIYFGEGSWLTVV.

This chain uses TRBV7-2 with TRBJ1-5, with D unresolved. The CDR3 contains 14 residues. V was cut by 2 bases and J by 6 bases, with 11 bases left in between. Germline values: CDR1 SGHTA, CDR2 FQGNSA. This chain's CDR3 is CASSLREVRQPQHF. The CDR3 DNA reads TGTGCCAGCAGCTTACGGGAGGTTCGTCAGCCCCAGCATTTT.

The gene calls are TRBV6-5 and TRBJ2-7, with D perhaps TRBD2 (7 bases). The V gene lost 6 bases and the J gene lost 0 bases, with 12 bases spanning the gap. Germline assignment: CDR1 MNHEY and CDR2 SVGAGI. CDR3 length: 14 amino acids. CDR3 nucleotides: TGTGCCAGCAGCCCTCGGGGGGCCTCCTACGAGCAGTACTTC. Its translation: CASSPRGASYEQYF.